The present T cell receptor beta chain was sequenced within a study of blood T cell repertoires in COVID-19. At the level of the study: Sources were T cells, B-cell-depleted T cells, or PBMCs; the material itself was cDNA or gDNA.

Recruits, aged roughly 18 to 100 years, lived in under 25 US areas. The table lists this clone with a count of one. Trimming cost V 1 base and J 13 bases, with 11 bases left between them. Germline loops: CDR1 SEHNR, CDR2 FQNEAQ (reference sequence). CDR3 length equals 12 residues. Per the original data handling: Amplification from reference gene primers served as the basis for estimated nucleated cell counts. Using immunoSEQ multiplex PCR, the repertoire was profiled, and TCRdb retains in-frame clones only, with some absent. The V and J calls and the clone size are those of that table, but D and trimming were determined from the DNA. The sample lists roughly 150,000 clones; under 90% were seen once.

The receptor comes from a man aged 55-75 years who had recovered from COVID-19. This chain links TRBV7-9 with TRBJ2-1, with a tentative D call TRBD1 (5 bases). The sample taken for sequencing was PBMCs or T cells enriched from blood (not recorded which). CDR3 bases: TGTGCCAGCAGCTTAGATGACAGCCCCCAGTTCTTC. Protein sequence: CASSLDDSPQFF.